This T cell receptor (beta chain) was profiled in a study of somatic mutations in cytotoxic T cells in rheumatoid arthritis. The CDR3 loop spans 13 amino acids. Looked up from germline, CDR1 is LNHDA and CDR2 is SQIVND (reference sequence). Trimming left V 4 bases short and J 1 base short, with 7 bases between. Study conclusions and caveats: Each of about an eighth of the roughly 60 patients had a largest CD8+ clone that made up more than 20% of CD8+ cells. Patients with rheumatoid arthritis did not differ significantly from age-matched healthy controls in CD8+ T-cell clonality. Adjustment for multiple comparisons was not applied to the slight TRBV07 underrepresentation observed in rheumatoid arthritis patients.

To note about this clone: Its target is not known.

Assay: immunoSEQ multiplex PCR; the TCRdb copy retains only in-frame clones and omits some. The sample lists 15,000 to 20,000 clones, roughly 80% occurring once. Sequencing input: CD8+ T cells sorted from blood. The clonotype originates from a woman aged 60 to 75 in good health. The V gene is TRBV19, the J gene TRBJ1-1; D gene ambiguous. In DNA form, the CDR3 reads TGTGCCAGTAGTAGGGGAGGGAACACTGAAGCTTTCTTT. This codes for CASSRGGNTEAFF.